The entry below describes one TCR beta chain. This record belongs to a study of shared clonotypes between healthy human individuals. The V segment lost 0 bases and the J segment 8 bases; nucleotides outside the gene matches: 11. The CDR3 spans 16 residues. Germline V lookup: CDR1 GTSNPN, CDR2 SVGIG (reference sequence). It was across several immunoSEQ plates that each subset's genomic DNA was evenly split. In the original workflow: ImmunoSEQ output held junction-only sequences without quality scores, so filtering differed. Generated by immunoSEQ multiplex PCR, the TCRdb table keeps only in-frame clones and is missing some. V, J and clone size derive from that table, while D and trimming were established from the DNA sequence. The data show about 230,000 clones, about 69% seen once. The healthy adult donors were HIV-negative and reported no recent acute infections or vaccinations.

The chain joins TRBV30 to TRBJ2-3, with 10 bases that match TRBD2. The TCR was taken from a young man in good health. The material sequenced was memory CD4+ T cells sorted from blood. Subset given: CD45RA-negative fraction. This CDR3 reads CAWSVQPSGSRGTQYF. CDR3 bases: TGTGCCTGGAGTGTACAGCCTAGCGGGAGTAGGGGTACGCAGTATTTT.